The 24 T cell receptor beta chains below were found in one sample sequenced in a study of human T cells and chemical hapten exposure. In TCRdb, the RACE reads were re-called with MiXCR into one record per CDR3 protein. This sample has 270,000 or so distinct CDR3 sequences, with 7.5% to 8% found just once. The time point was: pre-sensitization, week 0. The treatment denotes: therapeutic diphenylcyclopropenone sensitization with weekly scalp DPC. Here the sequenced sample was whole blood, taken in connection with sensitization to the hapten diphenylcyclopropenone (DPC). The source is a man between 18 and 35 years old with alopecia areata. Some clones in this sample may be carry-over from other donors' samples.

This chain joins TRBV27 and TRBJ1-4, with D unresolved. V was trimmed by 2 bases and J by 4 bases, leaving 11 bases between them. The CDR3 runs to 15 residues. The germline gives CDR1 MNHEY, CDR2 SMNVEV (reference sequence). CDR3 amino acids: CASSLTREGNEKLFF. In DNA, the CDR3 is TGTGCCAGCAGTTTAACAAGGGAGGGTAATGAAAAACTGTTTTTT.

This clonotype appeared a few times. The chain carries TRBV10-3 and TRBJ2-1; D remains unclear. Germline values: CDR1 ENHRY, CDR2 SYGVKD. The CDR3 runs 14 residues. The V gene lost 0 bases and the J gene lost 4 bases, with 7 bases spanning the gap. The CDR3 loop is CAISESVQYNEQFF. CDR3 sequence (DNA): TGTGCCATCAGTGAGTCGGTCCAGTACAATGAGCAGTTCTTC.

This clonotype was detected only a few times. J is TRBJ2-5 and V is TRBV12-3 or TRBV12-4; 8 nucleotides line up with TRBD1. V gave up 5 bases and J gave up 2 bases; unmatched junction bases: 4. This CDR3 contains 14 residues. This chain's CDR3 is CASSGGQDQETQYF. CDR3 DNA sequence: TGTGCCAGCAGTGGGGGACAGGATCAAGAGACCCAGTACTTC.

This clonotype showed up just a few times. The chain carries TRBV6-6 and TRBJ2-1; 8 nucleotides agree with TRBD1. Germline V gene sequence: CDR1 MNHNY, CDR2 SVGAGI (reference sequence). The CDR3 extends over 15 amino acids. Trimming cost V 4 bases and J 1 base; bases outside gene matches: 3. Written as DNA, the CDR3 is TGTGCCAGCAGTTTTGGACAGGGATCCTACAATGAGCAGTTCTTC. Its protein is CASSFGQGSYNEQFF.

This clonotype was counted many times. The chain uses TRBV5-1 and TRBJ2-2; TRBD2 is a possible D gene (5 bases). Germline CDR1 SGHRS, CDR2 YFSETQ. The V end was cut by 4 bases, the J end by 6 bases, with 13 bases between. The CDR3 is 14 residues long. The CDR3, as DNA: TGCGCCAGCAGCGGACTTCTCACGGCCGGGGAGCTGTTTTTT. Translated, it gives CASSGLLTAGELFF.

The sample holds a few counts of this clonotype. The chain is built from TRBV4-2 and TRBJ1-6; the D gene is possibly TRBD1 (5 bases). Trimming pared 0 bases from V and 9 bases from J, leaving 12 bases between. The CDR3 runs 15 residues. Germline CDR1 LGHNA, CDR2 YNFKEQ. CDR3 nucleotides: TGTGCCAGCAGCCAAGATCGGGGTAGGGGTTCACCCCTCCACTTT. This sequence encodes CASSQDRGRGSPLHF.

The V and J genes are TRBV29-1 and TRBJ2-7; D perhaps matches TRBD2 (6 bases). CDR3 length: 11 residues. The germline gives CDR1 SQVTM, CDR2 ANQGSEA. V was cut by 5 bases and J by 6 bases, with 11 bases left in between. As DNA, the CDR3 is TGCAGCGTTATTCTGGGAGGCGAGCAGTACGTC. Translation gives CSVILGGEQYV.

The chain recombines TRBV12-3 or TRBV12-4 with TRBJ2-1; 7 bases are a match to TRBD1. Trimming cost V 5 bases and J 5 bases; bases outside gene matches: 6. The CDR3 totals 14 residues. As DNA, the CDR3 is TGTGCCAGCAGTGCTCTCGGGACAGACAATGAGCAGTTCTTC. Translation: CASSALGTDNEQFF.

This clonotype has just a few counts. This chain links TRBV2 with TRBJ1-5; 7 nucleotides line up with TRBD1. This CDR3 region has 14 residues. The germline V gene has CDR1 SNHLY and CDR2 FYNNEI. The trim removed 6 bases at V and 5 bases at J, leaving 7 bases unmatched. The CDR3 sequence: CASSRQGMDQPQHF. The CDR3 nucleotides are TGTGCCAGCAGCCGACAGGGAATGGATCAGCCCCAGCATTTT.

This clonotype was seen only a few times. This rearrangement joins TRBV5-1 to TRBJ1-2; D ambiguous. This CDR3 region has 15 residues. Per germline, CDR1 SGHRS and CDR2 YFSETQ. V was cut by 0 bases and J by 5 bases, with 14 bases left in between. Here the CDR3 reads CASSLVVGSEYGYTF. The CDR3 nucleotides are TGCGCCAGCAGCTTGGTCGTCGGATCGGAGTATGGCTACACCTTC.

As concerns this clonotype: The junction departs from the called germline gene at one end, perhaps through a read error. The chain recombines TRBV7-6 with TRBJ2-3; either TRBD1 or TRBD2 may supply D (5 bases each). The CDR3 contains 17 residues. The germline CDR1 and CDR2 sequences are SGHVS and FNYEAQ. The chain's CDR3 is CASSQLEGPGRTYTQYF. CDR3 nucleotides: TGTGCCAGCAGCCAACTCGAGGGGCCGGGGCGCACATATACGCAGTATTTT.

The chain employs TRBV27 and TRBJ1-2; weak D call: TRBD1 (6 bases). Trimming cost V 5 bases and J 8 bases, with 21 bases left between them. In germline, CDR1 is MNHEY, CDR2 SMNVEV (reference sequence). The CDR3 is 15 residues long. The CDR3 nucleotides are TGTGCCAGCAGTCCTCACAGGGACCAACCGACGGGCTACACCTTC. Its translation is CASSPHRDQPTGYTF.

This chain connects TRBV7-3 to TRBJ1-5; perhaps TRBD1 as D (6 bases). V lost 5 bases and J lost 0, with 14 bases in between. Per germline, CDR1 SGHTA and CDR2 FQGTGA. The CDR3 has 16 amino acids. As DNA, the CDR3 is TGTGCCAGCAGCCCCCATCAGGGGCGTAGCAATCAGCCCCAGCATTTT. Translating gives CASSPHQGRSNQPQHF.

In its sample, this clonotype was seen many times. This chain joins TRBV6-2 or TRBV6-3 and TRBJ1-6; D gene ambiguous. The CDR3 spans 13 residues. Trimming shortened V by 7 bases and J by 14 bases, and 18 bases separated the two germline ends. Germline CDR1 is MNHEY and CDR2 is SVGEGT. CDR3 in amino acids: CASNRSRPTSLHF. CDR3 bases: TGTGCCAGCAACCGATCGAGACCGACATCCCTCCACTTT.

The table lists this clonotype with many counts. V gene TRBV7-9 combines with J gene TRBJ2-4, with D possibly being TRBD1 (6 bases). Trimming took 4 bases from V and 6 from J, leaving 19 bases between them. In germline, CDR1 is SEHNR, CDR2 FQNEAQ (reference sequence). CDR3 size: 16 residues. For the CDR3, the DNA is TGTGCCAGCAGCTCACCCACCCGAGCGGACAGAAACATTCAGTACTTC. Encoded protein: CASSSPTRADRNIQYF. Filled out from reference TRBV7-9 and TRBJ2-4, the complete variable domain reads DTGVSQNPRHKITKRGQNVTFRCDPISEHNRLYWYRQTLGQGPEFLTYFQNEAQLEKSRLLSDRFSAERPKGSFSTLEIQRTEQGDSAMYLCASSSPTRADRNIQYFGAGTRLSVL.

The chain couples TRBV12-3 or TRBV12-4 to TRBJ2-1, with 7 bases identical to TRBD1. CDR3 length: 15 residues. Trimming cost V 4 bases and J 9 bases; bases outside gene matches: 12. The CDR3 DNA reads TGTGCCAGCAGTTCCCACAGGGGAAAGGGCGTTGAGCAGTTCTTC. The encoded protein is CASSSHRGKGVEQFF.

The chain is built from TRBV20-1 and TRBJ1-6; TRBD1 aligns across 7 bases. The CDR3 sequence is 13 residues long. Germline CDR1 reads DFQATT; CDR2 reads SNEGSKA (reference sequence). V shed 1 base, J shed 6 bases, and the junction held 0 bases outside the gene matches. CDR3 DNA sequence: TGCAGTGCTAGAGCAGGGGGTAATTCACCCCTCCACTTT. Amino acids: CSARAGGNSPLHF.

This clonotype was seen repeatedly, ten times or more. This sequence joins TRBV6-2 or TRBV6-3 and TRBJ1-2; the D is unclear. Germline CDR1 reads MNHEY; CDR2 reads SVGEGT. The CDR3 loop spans 11 amino acids. Trimming left V 7 bases short and J 6 bases short, with 9 bases between. CDR3 in amino acids: CASNDGDGYTF. The CDR3 nucleotides read TGTGCCAGCAACGACGGTGATGGCTACACCTTC.

The chain combines TRBV20-1 with TRBJ1-2, with D unclear. Deletions cut 5 bases from V and 2 bases from J, with 12 bases between. In germline, CDR1 is DFQATT, CDR2 SNEGSKA (reference sequence). This CDR3 contains 13 residues. In DNA form, the CDR3 reads TGCAGTGCTTCGCCGGGCCGAAACTATGGCTACACCTTC. Its translation: CSASPGRNYGYTF.

This chain links TRBV7-2 with TRBJ2-2; D is undetermined. CDR1 and CDR2 from the germline V gene are SGHTA and FQGNSA. The CDR3 is 13 amino acids. The V gene lost 1 base and the J gene lost 7 bases, with 7 bases spanning the gap. In DNA form, the CDR3 reads TGTGCCAGCAGCTTAGGTACCGGCGGGGAGCTGTTTTTT. Amino acid sequence: CASSLGTGGELFF. The variable domain in full, with the rest retrieved from reference TRBV7-2 and TRBJ2-2, is GAGVSQSPSNKVTEKGKDVELRCDPISGHTALYWYRQSLGQGLEFLIYFQGNSAPDKSGLPSDRFSAERTGGSVSTLTIQRTQQEDSAVYLCASSLGTGGELFFGEGSRLTVL.

CDR3 nucleotides: TGCGCCAGCAGCCAAGTGCCGAACACTGAAGCTTTCTTT. Translated: CASSQVPNTEAFF. The V gene is TRBV4-1, the J gene TRBJ1-1; D is uncertain. With 1 base removed from V and 1 base from J, the gap between germline ends came to 4 bases. Germline CDR1 and CDR2: MGHRA and YSYEKL. This CDR3 region has 13 residues.

The gene calls are TRBV7-2 and TRBJ2-5; 7 bases align to TRBD2. This CDR3 is built from 14 residues. The V gene end was trimmed by 1 base and the J gene end by 7 bases; junction bases not matched to a gene: 6. Germline V lookup: CDR1 SGHTA, CDR2 FQGNSA. CDR3 protein: CASSLEAREGTQYF. The CDR3 DNA reads TGTGCCAGCAGCTTAGAGGCCAGGGAGGGGACCCAGTACTTC.

This chain joins TRBV6-2 or TRBV6-3 and TRBJ2-5; D possibly corresponds to TRBD1 (6 bases). This CDR3 region has 16 residues. V lost 7 bases and J lost 4, with 22 bases in between. CDR1 and CDR2 (germline): MNHEY, SVGEGT. This CDR3 reads CASMGADPASAETQYF. CDR3 DNA: TGTGCCAGCATGGGGGCCGACCCCGCTTCGGCAGAGACCCAGTACTTC.

This clonotype was seen more than once but under ten times. The chain carries TRBV6-2 or TRBV6-3 and TRBJ2-5; D not resolved. The CDR3 contains 11 residues. V dropped 5 bases and J dropped 3 bases, with 4 bases sitting between them. The germline CDR1 and CDR2 sequences are MNHEY and SVGEGT. The CDR3 here is CASSNEETQYF. Here the CDR3 DNA reads TGTGCCAGCAGTAACGAAGAGACCCAGTACTTC.